This paragraph reports one TCR beta chain. This receptor's antigen is unknown. The input lacks base qualities; no much larger clone sits a single base away. The same CDR3 also results from other DNA sequences found in this sample. CDR1 and CDR2 were assigned from the germline V gene as LGHNA and YSLEER. V is clipped by 3 bases and J by 3 bases, and the sequence between their germline boundaries is 13 bases long. Taken from cysteine to phenylalanine, the CDR3 has 15 residues. Only the CDR3 DNA stays, 45 bases, in frame from base 1. Patients with autoimmune disease history or receiving systemic immunosuppression were excluded from the trial. Peripheral blood for TCR sequencing was collected from all dose cohorts at baseline, on cycle 4 day 1, and on cycle 7 day 1. The samples were drawn from a first-in-human, open-label, multicenter phase I dose-escalation trial of ivuxolimab. Adults with locally advanced or metastatic melanoma, renal cell carcinoma, hepatocellular carcinoma or head and neck squamous cell carcinoma were enrolled in the trial. CD4+ and CD8+ T cells were sorted separately from peripheral blood before TCR sequencing.

This entry is derived from a study of OX40 agonist ivuxolimab in advanced cancers. A note on the overall study: Ivuxolimab, which targeted the costimulatory receptor OX40 (CD134), was an agonistic, fully human IgG2 monoclonal antibody. Intravenous ivuxolimab was administered to patients every 2 weeks at six dose levels: 0.01, 0.1, 0.3, 1.5, 3 and 10 mg/kg. Of the approximately 50 patients in dose escalation, some 20 had hepatocellular carcinoma, about 15 had melanoma, 9 had renal cell carcinoma and 9 had head and neck cancer. In the dose-escalation cohort, roughly 80% of patients were male, and the mean age was approximately 64 years, with a range of about 23 to 85. Prior anti-PD-1, anti-PD-L1 or anti-CTLA-4 therapy was permitted, and checkpoint inhibitors had been received by 40% to 50% of dose-escalation patients. Partial responses occurred in three dose-escalation patients: two with cutaneous melanoma and one with hepatocellular carcinoma. Peripheral TCRbeta sequencing aimed to test whether ivuxolimab altered TCR sequence diversity and caused clonal T-cell expansion. The paper covers the monotherapy dose-escalation part of the phase I ivuxolimab trial, which included N = 52 patients.

Genomic DNA was isolated from the sorted cells so that the TCRbeta CDR3 region could be sequenced. The immunoSEQ Assay was used to sequence the TCRbeta CDR3 regions. TCRdb carries this immuneACCESS record with in-frame sequences only. Its versions omit some clonotypes, under half of them owing to an unresolved V gene in the studies checked, with the rest unexplained. The sample records fewer than 70,000 clones, 77% of which are singletons. The top ten clones comprise roughly 6.3% of the sample. Study-level results and caveats: On average, CD8+ T cells showed more expanded clones than CD4+ T cells after ivuxolimab. Low levels of normalized T-cell clonal expansion were also seen in some patients who did not respond. At doses from 0.1 to 3.0 mg/kg, clonal expansion was seen in both CD4+ and CD8+ blood T cells between baseline and week 6. The antigen specificity of the peripheral T cells that underwent clonal expansion was not determined. In partial responders in the 0.1-3.0 mg/kg groups, normalized peripheral clonal expansion was found to be among the lowest, especially among CD8+ T cells.

The origin of this receptor is an adult with an advanced solid tumor such as melanoma, head and neck, liver or kidney cancer. Recombination linked TRBV4-3 to TRBJ2-3, with the D gene uncertain. Specimen: CD4+ or CD8+ T cells sorted from blood, collected in a trial of the OX40 agonist ivuxolimab. The CDR3 region: CASSQVPALTDTQYF. The nucleotide sequence is TGCGCCAGCAGCCAGGTTCCAGCGCTTACAGATACGCAGTATTTT.